The T cell receptor (beta chain) under discussion was sequenced for a study of T cell responses to AZD1222 COVID-19 vaccine. About the study: Recipients boosted at about 4 weeks or about 12 weeks are pooled. Study findings and constraints: Baseline seropositivity characterized only six AZD1222 recipients. Females made up more of the donors, who were largely white British, and clonal diversity may have come out too low. Spike-wide coverage was observed for vaccine-associated CD4 TCRs, with dominant responses at 160-218 and 743-854.

Profiling relied on immunoSEQ multiplex PCR, and the TCRdb table lists in-frame clones only, not all of them. The top ten hold about 4.8% of the sample, which has about 140,000 clones, 89% seen once. Points on this clone: Its target is unknown.

Germline lookup yields CDR1 PRHDT and CDR2 FYEKMQ (reference sequence). V dropped 6 bases and J dropped 0; count of bases not matched to a gene: 11. This CDR3 has 16 residues. The sample in question was peripheral blood, obtained on day 0 of AZD1222 vaccination. This clonotype was sampled from an adult in good health. The chain links TRBV13 to TRBJ2-7; 7 bases line up with TRBD2. The CDR3 loop is CASSGVGGRTSYEQYF. The CDR3 nucleotides read TGTGCCAGCAGTGGGGTGGGCGGGAGAACCTCCTACGAGCAGTACTTC.